This is a list of T cell receptor beta chains from one sample in a study of cytomegalovirus exposure and HLA in healthy donors. This table comes from immunoSEQ multiplex PCR, and its TCRdb copy is limited to in-frame clones, with some not included. Among about 72,000 clones listed, 90% to 95% were seen once. Sample: PBMCs. All receptors come from a woman aged 18-30 years in good health and CMV-seropositive. CDR3s include the opening cysteine and the closing phenylalanine or tryptophan. A D gene is named only where the DNA matches it firmly. Size tells how often a clone was seen (once, few, many) or the class of an expanded clone, and some rows leave it out.

-	TRBV7-9	-	TRBJ2-7	CASSLRQGFHEQYF	TGTGCCAGCAGCTTGCGGCAGGGTTTTCACGAGCAGTACTTC
-	TRBV6-1	-	TRBJ2-7	CASSEGGVNYEQYF	TGTGCCAGCAGTGAAGGCGGGGTTAATTACGAGCAGTACTTC
-	TRBV9	-	TRBJ2-3	CASSETGVRPTDTQYF	TGTGCCAGCAGCGAAACGGGGGTAAGACCCACAGATACGCAGTATTTT
-	TRBV5-1	-	TRBJ2-7	CASSLDRYEQYF	TGCGCCAGCAGCTTGGACAGATACGAGCAGTACTTC
TRBD1	TRBV15	-	TRBJ1-4	CATSRDGQGNEKLFF	TGTGCCACCAGCAGAGATGGACAGGGCAATGAAAAACTGTTTTTT
-	TRBV2	-	TRBJ1-3	CATYRSSSGNTIYF	TGTGCCACCTACAGGTCCAGCTCTGGAAACACCATATATTTT
TRBD2	TRBV5-6	once	TRBJ2-2	CASSLVAGAHTGELFF	TGTGCCAGCAGCTTGGTAGCGGGAGCTCACACCGGGGAGCTGTTTTTT
-	TRBV2	-	TRBJ2-3	CASSGSRGSSTDTQYF	TGTGCCAGCAGTGGCAGCCGAGGATCAAGCACAGATACGCAGTATTTT
-	TRBV5-4	-	TRBJ1-1	CASRPDAVNTEAFF	TGTGCCAGCAGACCCGATGCGGTGAACACTGAAGCTTTCTTT
-	TRBV9	-	TRBJ2-2	CASSGQGHQNTGELFF	TGTGCCAGCAGCGGCCAGGGACACCAGAACACCGGGGAGCTGTTTTTT
-	TRBV5-1	-	TRBJ1-4	CASSSGNTDEKLFF	TGCGCCAGCAGCTCGGGGAATACCGATGAAAAACTGTTTTTT
-	TRBV4-3	-	TRBJ2-2	CASSSDDNTGELFF	TGCGCCAGCAGCTCAGATGATAACACCGGGGAGCTGTTTTTT
TRBD1	TRBV30	-	TRBJ2-7	CAWSGGQGRQYF	TGTGCCTGGAGTGGAGGACAGGGAAGGCAGTACTTC
-	TRBV7-3	-	TRBJ2-2	CASSSPDNSTGELFF	TGTGCCAGCAGCTCCCCAGACAATTCCACCGGGGAGCTGTTTTTT
-	TRBV18	-	TRBJ1-1	CASSRPPEAFF	TGTGCCAGCTCACGGCCCCCTGAAGCTTTCTTT
-	TRBV27	-	TRBJ2-2	CASGFLPGELFF	TGTGCCAGCGGTTTTCTACCCGGGGAGCTGTTTTTT
-	TRBV7-8	few	TRBJ2-5	CASSGKSRWDSETQYF	TGTGCCAGCAGCGGAAAGAGTAGGTGGGACTCAGAGACCCAGTACTTC
-	TRBV5-1	-	TRBJ1-1	CASSLGRDLNTEAFF	TGCGCCAGCAGCTTGGGAAGGGACTTGAACACTGAAGCTTTCTTT
-	TRBV21-1	once	TRBJ2-3	CASSKMQGQRIVTDTQYF	TGTGCCAGCAGCAAAATGCAAGGACAAAGGATCGTCACAGATACGCAGTATTTT
TRBD2	TRBV5-1	once	TRBJ2-7	CASRLTSGRAGEQYF	TGCGCCAGCAGACTGACTAGCGGGAGGGCGGGGGAGCAGTACTTC
-	TRBV23-1	-	TRBJ1-5	CASGRPEGGQPQHF	TGCGCCAGCGGACGACCGGAGGGCGGGCAGCCCCAGCATTTT
-	TRBV6-6	-	TRBJ2-5	CASSPGGTQYF	TGTGCCAGCAGCCCAGGTGGGACCCAGTACTTC
TRBD1	TRBV11-2	-	TRBJ1-4	CASSFLPGQGGEKLFF	TGTGCCAGCAGCTTCCTTCCGGGACAGGGAGGTGAAAAACTGTTTTTT